This T cell receptor beta chain was recovered during a study of fetal regulatory T cell absence and autoimmunity. TCRdb's table, derived via immunoSEQ multiplex PCR, lists solely in-frame clones and lacks some. The repertoire holds around 100,000 clones, with 60% to 80% as singletons. The CDR3 spans 11 residues. Germline V gene lookup returns CDR1 SGHRS and CDR2 YFSETQ. The ends were cut back, 4 bases at V and 4 bases at J, with 5 bases in the middle. Study outcomes and limitations: In IPEX syndrome, oligoclonal enrichment was read as supporting prenatal antigen-driven autoimmunity in the pancreas. Pancreas TCRs were oligoclonally enriched versus cord blood, some clones over 100-fold.

As for this clone: Its antigen is unknown.

The genes are TRBV5-1 and TRBJ1-2; D remains unclear. The source is a male donor with IPEX syndrome. The sequencing sample was made of pancreas tissue. CDR3 loop: CASSGVYGYTF. The CDR3 DNA is TGCGCCAGCAGCGGCGTCTATGGCTACACCTTC.